Sequencing of this TCR beta chain was carried out in a study of T cell changes during pregnancy in multiple sclerosis. TCRdb keeps only in-frame clones here, not all; method: immunoSEQ multiplex PCR. The sample has more than 15,000 clones, around 83% seen once. Trimming removed 5 bases at V and 6 bases at J, with 5 bases between. Germline values: CDR1 SEHNR, CDR2 FQNEAQ (reference sequence). The CDR3 runs 11 residues. The sample was CD8+ T cells from peripheral blood mononuclear cells, taken after pregnancy. The chain joins TRBV7-9 to TRBJ2-1; no definite D call. The receptor comes from a female donor in good health, enrolled as a control in a pregnancy study. The CDR3 DNA reads TGTGCCAGCAGCCTCCCCAATGAGCAGTTCTTC. It specifies CASSLPNEQFF.